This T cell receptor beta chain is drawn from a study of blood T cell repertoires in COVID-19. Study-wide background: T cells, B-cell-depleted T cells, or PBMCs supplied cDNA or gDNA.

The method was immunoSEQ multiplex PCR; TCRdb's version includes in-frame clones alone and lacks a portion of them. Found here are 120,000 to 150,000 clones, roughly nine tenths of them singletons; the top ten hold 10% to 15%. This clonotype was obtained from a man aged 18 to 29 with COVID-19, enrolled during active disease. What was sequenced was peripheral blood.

CDR3 nucleotides: TGTGCCAGCAGCTTAGCAGGACAGGGTAATGGGGCCAACGTCCTGACTTTC. Its translation: CASSLAGQGNGANVLTF. The genes are TRBV7-2 and TRBJ2-6, with 8 nucleotides matching TRBD1. Germline CDR1 and CDR2: SGHTA and FQGNSA. Unmatched junction bases numbered 4, after V lost 0 bases and J lost 3 bases. The CDR3 has 17 amino acids.